The clone carrying this T cell receptor beta chain was detected only once. Study processing details: Amplification with reference gene primers provided the estimates of nucleated cell counts. Sequenced by immunoSEQ multiplex PCR; TCRdb stores in-frame clones only, minus some. V, J and clone size derive from that table, while D and trimming were established from the DNA sequence. The sample has 300,000 to 450,000 clones, about 92% seen once. This sample was taken from a study of blood T cell repertoires in COVID-19. Study summary: Both acute and convalescent COVID-19 samples were obtained from the United States, Italy and Spain. Sample material is recorded as cDNA or gDNA derived from T cells, B-cell-depleted T cells, or PBMCs.

There are 15 residues in the CDR3. Deletions cut 1 base from V and 9 bases from J, with 13 bases between. The V gene's germline CDR1 is MNHNS and CDR2 SASEGT. Seattle's cohort entered during active infection and was followed longitudinally. The rearrangement uses TRBV6-1 and TRBJ1-6; no clear D gene. Sequencing was carried out using peripheral blood. This clonotype was obtained from a woman in her sixties with COVID-19, enrolled during active disease. The CDR3 loop reads CASSEVPGLGSPLHF. The DNA of the CDR3 is TGTGCCAGCAGTGAAGTTCCGGGTTTAGGTTCACCCCTCCACTTT.